This T cell receptor (beta chain) stems from a study of Graves' ophthalmopathy and Graves' hyperthyroidism. In germline, CDR1 is SGHRS, CDR2 YFSETQ. This CDR3 has 16 amino acids. The V and J ends lost 5 bases and 0 bases respectively, with 17 bases between them. Study-wide points: Distinction of ophthalmopathy from stable hyperthyroidism by a 13-signature model reached approximately 89% sensitivity and 75% to 84% specificity.

This clonotype occurred many times. Its target is unknown. Stable hyperthyroidism meant no ophthalmopathy within 18 months of follow-up. Patients were excluded if they had other autoimmune diseases or uncontrolled infections, and likewise if pregnancy or lactation applied. Fresh peripheral blood (about 10 ml) yielded the PBMCs. Amplified TCR beta CDR3 regions were obtained using RNA transcripts as template. Second-round multiplex PCR came after first-round RT-PCR with HTBI primers. TCRdb ran MiXCR on the multiplex PCR reads and lists one entry per CDR3 protein. Of some 370,000 distinct CDR3 sequences listed, roughly 17% are singletons.

This receptor was obtained from an adult woman with stable Graves' hyperthyroidism. Sequenced: peripheral blood. The chain is built from TRBV5-1 and TRBJ1-2, with a possible D match to TRBD1 (6 bases). The CDR3 DNA follows: TGCGCCAGCAGACAAGTAGGGGGACGTACTAACTATGGCTACACCTTC. Its protein is CASRQVGGRTNYGYTF.